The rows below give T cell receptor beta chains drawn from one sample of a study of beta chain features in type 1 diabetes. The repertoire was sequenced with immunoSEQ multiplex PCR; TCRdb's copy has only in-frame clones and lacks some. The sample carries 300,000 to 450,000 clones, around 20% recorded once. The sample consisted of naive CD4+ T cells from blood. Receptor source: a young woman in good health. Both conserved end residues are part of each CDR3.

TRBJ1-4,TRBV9,CASSALQGLGDEKLFF
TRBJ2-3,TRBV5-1,CASSGQGSTDTQYF
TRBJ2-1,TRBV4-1,CASSRRVAGGAENEQFF
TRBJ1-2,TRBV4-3,CASSQEVGSGVNYGYTF
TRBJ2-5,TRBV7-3,CASSFQRGSQETQYF
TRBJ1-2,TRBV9,CASSVQGIQGYTF
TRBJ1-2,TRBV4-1,CASSPDPRQGRNYGYTF
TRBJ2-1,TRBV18,CASSPLGRVNDNEQFF
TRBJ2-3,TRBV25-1,CASSVLRQGTQYF
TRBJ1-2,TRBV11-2,CASTYSRDSYGYTF
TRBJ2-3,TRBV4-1,CASSPLAAGGVTDTQYF
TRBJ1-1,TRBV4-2,CASSQGGDSRWAEAFF
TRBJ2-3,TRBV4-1,CASSQIGLAGGTDTQYF
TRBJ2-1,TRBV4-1,CASSLRMGGNEQFF
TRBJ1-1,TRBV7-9,CASSPPEAFF
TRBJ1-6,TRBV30,CAWSGAGIDSPLHF
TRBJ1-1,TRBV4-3,CASSQEAQGNTEAFF
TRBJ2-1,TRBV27,CASSLLAGGQRRSYNEQFF
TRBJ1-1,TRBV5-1,CASSTTGGVLNTEAFF
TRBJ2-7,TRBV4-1,CASSRGRASADYEQYF
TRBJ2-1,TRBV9,CASSRGDWRGNEQFF
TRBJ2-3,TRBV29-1,CSVGTSSSTDTQYF
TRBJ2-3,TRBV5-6,CASSLEVWGQDTQYF
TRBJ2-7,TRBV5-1,CASSNSYRRGYEGDEQYF
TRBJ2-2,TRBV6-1,CASRARDSSSGELFF
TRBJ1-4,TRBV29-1,CSASNEKLFF
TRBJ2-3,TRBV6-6,CASNVIAGDTQYF
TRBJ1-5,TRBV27,CASSDRTSNQPQHF
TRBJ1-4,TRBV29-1,CSVEKGAGEKLFF
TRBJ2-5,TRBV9,CASSVATGSAGQETQYF
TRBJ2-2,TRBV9,CASSPRIAGGRSGELFF
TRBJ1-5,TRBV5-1,CASSQGAGSNQPQHF
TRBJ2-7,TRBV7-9,CASSRGYEQYF
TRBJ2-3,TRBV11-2,CASSLSESGETF
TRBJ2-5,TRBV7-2,CASSWEGETQYF
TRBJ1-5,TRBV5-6,CASSPGSGLSGQPQHF
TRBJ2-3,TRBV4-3,CASSQGILADTDTQYF
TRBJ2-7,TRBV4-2,CASSQETGGPDEQYF
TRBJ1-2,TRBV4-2,CASSQVRSTDYGYTF
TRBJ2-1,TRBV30,CAWSTLAGTYNEQFF
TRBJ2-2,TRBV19,CASFRGTGELFF
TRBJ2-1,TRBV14,CASSQLAGGGNEQFF
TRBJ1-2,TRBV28,CASSSWGGQGDFYYGYTF
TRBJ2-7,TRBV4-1,CASSRTSGNSYEQYF
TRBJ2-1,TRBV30,CAWNRGGEVHEQFF
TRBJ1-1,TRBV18,CASSPRAAAATEAFF
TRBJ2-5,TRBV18,CASSPPGLPETQYF
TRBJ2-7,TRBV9,CASSVDEGATYEQYF
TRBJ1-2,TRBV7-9,CASSSDRIHGYTF
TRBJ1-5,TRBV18,CASSPLNALTGGNQPQHF
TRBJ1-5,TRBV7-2,CASSPPSQGVSNQPQHF
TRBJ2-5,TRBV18,CASSPPWAGGDQETQYF